Shown below are 30 T cell receptor beta chains from a single sample sequenced in a study of sequential checkpoint blockade in melanoma. The treatment denotes: randomized to nivolumab then ipilimumab (arm A) or the reverse (arm B). Clones were read by immunoSEQ multiplex PCR, and TCRdb kept only the in-frame ones, dropping some. This table has thousands of clones, about 92% appearing once. The sequencing here drew on CD8+ T cells sorted from blood (inferred from file names), taken from a patient given nivolumab and ipilimumab in sequence. These receptors came from a human donor with melanoma.

The chain carries TRBV4-3 and TRBJ1-1, with TRBD1 matching over 7 bases. The CDR3 sequence is 15 residues long. CDR1 and CDR2 (germline): LGHNA, YSLEER. The V and J ends lost 6 bases and 7 bases, in that order; junction bases with no gene match: 14. The chain's CDR3 is CASRAGTAIAYEAFF. The CDR3 nucleotides are TGCGCCAGCAGGGCCGGGACAGCTATCGCCTATGAAGCTTTCTTT.

V is TRBV19 and J is TRBJ2-7; 9 nucleotides line up with TRBD2. The V and J ends lost 5 bases and 2 bases, in that order; junction bases with no gene match: 10. Germline V lookup: CDR1 LNHDA, CDR2 SQIVND (reference sequence). This CDR3 has 16 amino acids. The CDR3 DNA follows: TGTGCCAGTAGTGCCTACGGACTAGCGTCACCCTACGAGCAGTACTTC. Amino acid sequence: CASSAYGLASPYEQYF.

The chain is built from TRBV5-6 and TRBJ1-1; 7 nucleotides line up with TRBD1. With 5 bases clipped from V and 5 bases from J, the junction kept 6 bases outside the gene matches. CDR1 and CDR2 (germline): SGHDT, YYEEEE. The CDR3 covers 13 residues. The CDR3 is CASRPTGVTEAFF. In DNA form, the CDR3 reads TGTGCCAGCAGACCAACAGGGGTGACTGAAGCTTTCTTT.

This rearrangement joins TRBV11-2 to TRBJ2-7, with D possibly TRBD2 on 5 matching bases. Germline CDR1 SGHAT, CDR2 FQNNGV. Trimming left V 7 bases short and J 5 bases short, with 21 bases between. This CDR3 is built from 15 residues. CDR3 DNA: TGTGCCAGCACCGATAGGACCGAGGGATACCACGAGCAGTACGTC. It encodes CASTDRTEGYHEQYV.

The chain joins TRBV13 to TRBJ1-1; 7 nucleotides align to TRBD1. V shed 8 bases, J shed 4 bases, and the junction held 4 bases outside the gene matches. The germline V gene has CDR1 PRHDT and CDR2 FYEKMQ (reference sequence). The CDR3 consists of 12 residues. The CDR3 nucleotides read TGTGCCAGCGATCAGGGGGTCACTGAAGCTTTCTTT. Translating gives CASDQGVTEAFF. Combining the CDR3 with reference TRBV13 and TRBJ1-1 gives the whole variable domain AAGVIQSPRHLIKEKRETATLKCYPIPRHDTVYWYQQGPGQDPQFLISFYEKMQSDKGSIPDRFSAQQFSDYHSELNMSSLELGDSALYFCASDQGVTEAFFGQGTRLTVV.

The rearrangement uses TRBV28 and TRBJ2-2; TRBD2 matches 9 bases. This CDR3 contains 18 residues. Trimming took 5 bases from V and 3 from J; bases not matched to a gene: 13. Germline CDR1 and CDR2: MDHEN and SYDVKM. The CDR3 protein is CASSLPPAGGTDTGELFF. CDR3 DNA sequence: TGTGCCAGCAGTCTCCCCCCTGCGGGAGGGACTGACACCGGGGAGCTGTTTTTT.

The chain joins TRBV6-6 to TRBJ2-7, with 8 bases identical to TRBD2. V lost 2 bases and J lost 2; bases outside the gene matches: 8. Per the germline V gene, CDR1 is MNHNY and CDR2 is SVGAGI (reference sequence). This CDR3 spans 16 amino acids. This CDR3 reads CASSYASGSSAYEQYV. CDR3 bases: TGTGCCAGCAGTTACGCAAGCGGGAGTTCCGCCTACGAGCAGTACGTC.

The rearrangement joins TRBV4-1 to TRBJ1-5, with TRBD1 matching 7 bases. The CDR3 extends over 16 amino acids. V lost 0 bases to trimming and J lost 3 bases; unmatched junction nucleotides: 5. Per germline, CDR1 MGHRA and CDR2 YSYEKL. The CDR3 loop is CASSQEPGGVNQPQHF. In DNA, the CDR3 is TGCGCCAGCAGCCAAGAACCAGGGGGAGTCAATCAGCCCCAGCATTTT.

The chain is built from TRBV6-5 and TRBJ1-2; D is perhaps TRBD1 (6 bases). V lost 3 bases and J 7 bases, leaving 15 bases between the germline ends. The CDR3 covers 14 residues. CDR1 and CDR2 from the germline V gene are MNHEY and SVGAGI. The CDR3 region is CASSYTRAGAGYTF. The CDR3 DNA reads TGTGCCAGCAGTTATACGCGTGCAGGGGCTGGCTACACCTTC.

The chain links TRBV6-5 to TRBJ1-2; 7 bases are shared with TRBD1. V lost 2 bases to trimming and J lost 3 bases; unmatched junction nucleotides: 9. CDR3 length equals 16 residues. Germline loops: CDR1 MNHEY, CDR2 SVGAGI. CDR3 DNA: TGTGCCAGCAGTTACCTAACGACAGGGACTGACTATGGCTACACCTTC. Translated, it gives CASSYLTTGTDYGYTF.

The chain combines TRBV5-4 with TRBJ2-7; D possibly corresponds to TRBD1 (6 bases). The CDR3 has 13 residues. V lost 6 bases and J 1 base, leaving 11 bases between the germline ends. Germline CDR1 reads SGHNT; CDR2 reads YYREEE (reference sequence). CDR3 nucleotides: TGTGCCAGCAATGTTCAGGGGTCCTACGAGCAGTACGTC. Translation: CASNVQGSYEQYV.

This rearrangement joins TRBV18 to TRBJ2-7; TRBD2 agrees at 10 bases. CDR1 is KGHSH, CDR2 LQKENI, per germline. The CDR3 totals 14 residues. The ends lost 6 bases at V and 2 bases at J; junction bases unmatched: 4. The CDR3 region has the DNA TGTGCCAGCTCGCTAGCGGGAGTGACCTACGAGCAGTACGTC. It is translated as CASSLAGVTYEQYV.

The chain combines TRBV11-2 with TRBJ2-7; D might be TRBD2 (6 bases). Per the germline V gene, CDR1 is SGHAT and CDR2 is FQNNGV. The CDR3 runs to 15 residues. V gave up 4 bases and J gave up 3 bases, with 16 bases separating them. The CDR3 sequence is CASSWGSGILYEQYV. Written as DNA, the CDR3 is TGTGCCAGCAGCTGGGGTAGCGGAATCCTCTACGAGCAGTACGTC.

This rearrangement joins TRBV27 to TRBJ2-5, with TRBD2 as a possible D gene (7 bases). Looked up from germline, CDR1 is MNHEY and CDR2 is SMNVEV (reference sequence). V was cut by 2 bases and J by 1 base, with 11 bases left in between. This CDR3 spans 15 amino acids. For the CDR3, the DNA is TGTGCCAGCAGTTTAATGGGGGGGGCCCAAGAGACCCAGTACTTC. Translating it yields CASSLMGGAQETQYF.

The chain is built from TRBV4-1 and TRBJ1-5; D is uncertain. This CDR3 is built from 13 residues. The V end was cut by 1 base, the J end by 5 bases, with 6 bases between. The germline gives CDR1 MGHRA, CDR2 YSYEKL. CDR3 protein: CASSQARYQPQHF. In DNA form, the CDR3 reads TGCGCCAGCAGCCAAGCGCGGTATCAGCCCCAGCATTTT.

The chain joins TRBV28 to TRBJ2-7, with TRBD1 identical over 9 bases. The CDR3 has 14 residues. Losses at the gene ends were 3 bases for V and 5 bases for J; bases not matched to a gene: 5. Germline CDR1 and CDR2: MDHEN and SYDVKM. The CDR3 DNA reads as TGTGCCAGCAGTTTTTCCGGGACAGGGAACGAGCAGTACTTC. Protein sequence: CASSFSGTGNEQYF.

This rearrangement joins TRBV7-8 to TRBJ1-3, with TRBD1 matching over 7 bases. Germline-derived CDR1 and CDR2 are SGHVS and FQNEAQ. This CDR3 region has 17 residues. V lost 4 bases to trimming and J lost 4 bases; unmatched junction nucleotides: 13. CDR3 sequence: CASSSPPTGEAGNTIYF. CDR3 nucleotides: TGTGCCAGCAGCTCCCCCCCCACAGGGGAGGCAGGAAACACCATATATTTT.

V is TRBV4-2 and J is TRBJ2-1; 7 nucleotides match TRBD2. The CDR3 spans 14 residues. Germline V gives CDR1 LGHNA, CDR2 YNFKEQ. J was trimmed by 6 bases and V by 5 bases; bases with no gene match: 7. The CDR3 DNA is TGTGCCAGCAGCTCTAGCGGAGGCGGCAATGAGCAGTTCTTC. Protein product: CASSSSGGGNEQFF.

This chain uses TRBV11-2 with TRBJ2-7, with D perhaps TRBD2 (6 bases). In germline, CDR1 is SGHAT, CDR2 FQNNGV. This CDR3 has 14 amino acids. Trimming took 5 bases from V and 2 from J, leaving 13 bases between them. CDR3 nucleotides: TGTGCCAGCAGCCCCCCGGGACTGACCTACGAGCAGTACTTC. Its protein is CASSPPGLTYEQYF.

The chain joins TRBV27 to TRBJ2-7; a possible D gene is TRBD2 (6 bases). CDR1 and CDR2 from the germline V gene are MNHEY and SMNVEV (reference sequence). V lost 5 bases to trimming and J lost 3 bases, with 11 bases between them. The CDR3 sequence is 13 residues long. CDR3 in amino acids: CASSPGLFYEQYF. As DNA, the CDR3 is TGTGCCAGCAGTCCGGGACTCTTCTACGAGCAGTACTTC.

This sequence joins TRBV11-3 and TRBJ2-7; 9 bases match TRBD2. With V trimmed by 0 bases and J by 2 bases, 11 bases remained unmatched. The germline gives CDR1 SGHNT, CDR2 YENEEA. There are 18 residues in the CDR3. CDR3 sequence: CASSLEPRLAEAPYEQYV. The DNA for the CDR3 is TGTGCCAGCAGCTTAGAACCGCGACTAGCGGAGGCCCCCTACGAGCAGTACGTC.

The J gene is TRBJ1-2, the V gene TRBV19, with 10 bases fitting TRBD1. This CDR3 region has 15 residues. J lost 4 bases, V lost 4 bases, and 6 bases had no gene match. CDR1 LNHDA and CDR2 SQIVND come from the germline V gene (reference sequence). The CDR3 sequence: CASSKGTGATYGYTF. The CDR3 DNA sequence: TGTGCCAGTAGTAAAGGGACAGGGGCCACCTATGGCTACACCTTC.

The chain uses TRBV5-1 and TRBJ1-1; perhaps TRBD1 as D (5 bases). The germline CDR1 and CDR2 sequences are SGHRS and YFSETQ. This CDR3 contains 13 residues. The ends were cut back, 3 bases at V and 6 bases at J, with 12 bases in the middle. The CDR3 bases are TGCGCCAGCAGCTGGAACGCGGGGGCTGAAGCTTTCTTT. The encoded protein is CASSWNAGAEAFF.

The chain is built from TRBV9 and TRBJ2-1; TRBD2 matches at 11 bases. V dropped 4 bases and J dropped 7; count of bases not matched to a gene: 13. CDR1 is SGDLS, CDR2 YYNGEE, per germline. This CDR3 is built from 17 residues. The CDR3 nucleotides read TGTGCCAGCAGCCCCAGTGGACTAGCGGGCGGGATAAATGAGCAGTTCTTC. Translating gives CASSPSGLAGGINEQFF.

This clone occurred a few times. The chain joins TRBV5-4 to TRBJ1-4, with 7 bases aligning to TRBD1. The CDR3 spans 13 residues. Per germline, CDR1 SGHNT and CDR2 YYREEE (reference sequence). The ends lost 4 bases at V and 8 bases at J; junction bases unmatched: 5. Written as DNA, the CDR3 is TGTGCCAGCAGCGGCGGGACAGACGAAAAACTGTTTTTT. Translation gives CASSGGTDEKLFF. Complete variable domain (other parts from reference TRBV5-4 and TRBJ1-4): ETGVTQSPTHLIKTRGQQVTLRCSSQSGHNTVSWYQQALGQGPQFIFQYYREEENGRGNFPPRFSGLQFPNYSSELNVNALELDDSALYLCASSGGTDEKLFFGSGTQLSVL.

This clone was counted a single time. The V and J genes are TRBV5-1 and TRBJ1-1; D might be TRBD1 (5 bases). The V end was cut by 2 bases, the J end by 8 bases, with 16 bases between. Per germline, CDR1 SGHRS and CDR2 YFSETQ. CDR3 length equals 14 residues. DNA of the CDR3: TGCGCCAGCAGCTTATACGACAGCTATCCGGAAGCTTTCTTT. As protein: CASSLYDSYPEAFF.

This chain links TRBV19 with TRBJ1-1; D might be TRBD1 (5 bases). Trimming took off 4 bases at V and 1 base at J, with 7 bases between the two ends. CDR3 length equals 13 residues. Germline lookup yields CDR1 LNHDA and CDR2 SQIVND (reference sequence). CDR3 protein: CASSTDRNTEAFF. DNA for the CDR3: TGTGCCAGTAGTACTGACAGGAACACTGAAGCTTTCTTT.

The gene calls are TRBV6-6 and TRBJ1-1, with 7 positions matching TRBD1. Trimming cost V 8 bases and J 5 bases; bases outside gene matches: 5. The CDR3 covers 12 residues. Looked up from germline, CDR1 is MNHNY and CDR2 is SVGAGI (reference sequence). The CDR3 sequence: CASQQGRTEAFF. As DNA, the CDR3 is TGTGCCAGCCAACAGGGGAGGACTGAAGCTTTCTTT.

V is TRBV28 and J is TRBJ2-7; 9 nucleotides align to TRBD2. This CDR3 contains 14 residues. Per germline, CDR1 MDHEN and CDR2 SYDVKM. J lost 2 bases, V lost 5 bases, and 4 bases had no gene match. Here the CDR3 DNA reads TGTGCCAGCAGTGAGGGACTAGCCCCCTACGAGCAGTACTTC. Protein product: CASSEGLAPYEQYF.

The rearrangement uses TRBV27 and TRBJ2-7; D perhaps matches TRBD1 (6 bases). Germline-derived CDR1 and CDR2 are MNHEY and SMNVEV (reference sequence). The CDR3 has 14 residues. The V end lost 0 bases, the J end lost 2 bases, and 8 bases lay between the germline ends. DNA of the CDR3: TGTGCCAGCAGTTTATCCAGGGGACCCTACGAGCAGTACTTC. Its protein product is CASSLSRGPYEQYF.